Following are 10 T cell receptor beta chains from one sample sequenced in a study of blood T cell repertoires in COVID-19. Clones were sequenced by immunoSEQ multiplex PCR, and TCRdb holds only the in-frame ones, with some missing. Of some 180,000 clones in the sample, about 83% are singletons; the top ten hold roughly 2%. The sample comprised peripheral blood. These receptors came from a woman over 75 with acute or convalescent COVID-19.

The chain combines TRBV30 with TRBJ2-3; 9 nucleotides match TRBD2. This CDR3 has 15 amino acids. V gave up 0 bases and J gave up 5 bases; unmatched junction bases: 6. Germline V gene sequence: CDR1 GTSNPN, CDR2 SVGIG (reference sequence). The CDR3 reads CAWSVGSGSGDTQYF. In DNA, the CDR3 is TGTGCCTGGAGTGTAGGTAGCGGGAGTGGAGATACGCAGTATTTT.

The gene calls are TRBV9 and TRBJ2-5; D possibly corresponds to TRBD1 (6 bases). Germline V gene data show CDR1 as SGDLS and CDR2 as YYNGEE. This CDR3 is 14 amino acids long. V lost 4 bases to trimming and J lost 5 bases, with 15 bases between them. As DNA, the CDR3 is TGTGCCAGCAGCCCCCGGACAGCAGGGGAGACCCAGTACTTC. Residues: CASSPRTAGETQYF.

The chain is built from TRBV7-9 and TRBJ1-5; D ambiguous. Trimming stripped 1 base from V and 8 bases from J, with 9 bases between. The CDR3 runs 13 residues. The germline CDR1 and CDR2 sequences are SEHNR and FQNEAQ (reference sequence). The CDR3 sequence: CASSLEGGKPQHF. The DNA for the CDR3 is TGTGCCAGCAGCTTAGAGGGCGGGAAGCCCCAGCATTTT. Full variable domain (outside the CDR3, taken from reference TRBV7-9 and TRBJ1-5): DTGVSQNPRHKITKRGQNVTFRCDPISEHNRLYWYRQTLGQGPEFLTYFQNEAQLEKSRLLSDRFSAERPKGSFSTLEIQRTEQGDSAMYLCASSLEGGKPQHFGDGTRLSIL.

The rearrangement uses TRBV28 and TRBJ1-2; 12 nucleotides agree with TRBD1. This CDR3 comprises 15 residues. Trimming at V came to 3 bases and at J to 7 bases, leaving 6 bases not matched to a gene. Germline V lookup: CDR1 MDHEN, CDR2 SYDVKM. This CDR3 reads CASSFGTGGAVGYTF. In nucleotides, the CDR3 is TGTGCCAGCAGTTTCGGGACAGGGGGCGCGGTTGGCTACACCTTC.

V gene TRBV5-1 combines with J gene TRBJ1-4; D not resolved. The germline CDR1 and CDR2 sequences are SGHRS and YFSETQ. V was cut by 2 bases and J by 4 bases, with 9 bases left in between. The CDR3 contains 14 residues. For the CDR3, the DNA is TGCGCCAGCAGCTTTCGAACAGTTAATGAAAAACTGTTTTTT. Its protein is CASSFRTVNEKLFF.

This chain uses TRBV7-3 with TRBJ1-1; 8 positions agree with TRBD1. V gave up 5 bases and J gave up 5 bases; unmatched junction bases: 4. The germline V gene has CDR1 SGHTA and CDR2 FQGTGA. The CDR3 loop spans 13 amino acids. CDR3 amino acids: CASSQGARTEAFF. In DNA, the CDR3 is TGTGCCAGCAGCCAGGGGGCCCGAACTGAAGCTTTCTTT.

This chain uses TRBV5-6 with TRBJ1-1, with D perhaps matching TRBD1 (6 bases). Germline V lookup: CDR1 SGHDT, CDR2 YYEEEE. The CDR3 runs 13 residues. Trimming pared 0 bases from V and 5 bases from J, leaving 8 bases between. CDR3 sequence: CASSLAGETEAFF. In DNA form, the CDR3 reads TGTGCCAGCAGCTTGGCAGGGGAAACTGAAGCTTTCTTT.

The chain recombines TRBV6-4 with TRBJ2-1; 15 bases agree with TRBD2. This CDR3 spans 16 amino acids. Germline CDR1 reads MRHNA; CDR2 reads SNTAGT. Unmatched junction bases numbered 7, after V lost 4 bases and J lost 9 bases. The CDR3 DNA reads TGTGCCAGCAGTGCAGAATTGGGACTAGCGGGAGGTGAGCAGTTCTTC. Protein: CASSAELGLAGGEQFF.

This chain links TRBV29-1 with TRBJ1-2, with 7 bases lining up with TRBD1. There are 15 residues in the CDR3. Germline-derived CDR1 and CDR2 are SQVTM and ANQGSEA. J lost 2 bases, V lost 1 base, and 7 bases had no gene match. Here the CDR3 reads CSVEVETGQNYGYTF. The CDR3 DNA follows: TGCAGCGTTGAAGTAGAGACAGGGCAAAACTATGGCTACACCTTC.

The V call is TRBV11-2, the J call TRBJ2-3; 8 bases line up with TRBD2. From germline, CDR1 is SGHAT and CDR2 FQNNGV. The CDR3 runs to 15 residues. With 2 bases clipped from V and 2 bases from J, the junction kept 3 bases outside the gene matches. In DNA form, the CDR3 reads TGTGCCAGCAGCTTAACGGGGGGGCACACAGATACGCAGTATTTT. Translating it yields CASSLTGGHTDTQYF.